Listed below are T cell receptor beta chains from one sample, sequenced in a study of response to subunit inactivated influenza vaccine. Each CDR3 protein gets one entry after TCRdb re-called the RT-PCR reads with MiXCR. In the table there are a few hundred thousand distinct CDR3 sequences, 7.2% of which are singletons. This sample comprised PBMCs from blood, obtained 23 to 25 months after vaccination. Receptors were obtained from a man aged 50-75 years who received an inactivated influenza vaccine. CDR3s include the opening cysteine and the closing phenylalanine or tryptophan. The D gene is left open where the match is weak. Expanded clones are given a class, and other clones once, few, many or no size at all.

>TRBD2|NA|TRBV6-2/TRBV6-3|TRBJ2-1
TGTGCCAGCGGGAGGGCCGGTTTTTACAATGAGCAGTTCTTC
CASGRAGFYNEQFF
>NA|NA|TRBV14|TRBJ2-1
TGTGCCAGCAGCCACTGGCAGGGTGGTTACAATGAGCAGTTCTTC
CASSHWQGGYNEQFF
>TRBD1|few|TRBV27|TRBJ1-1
TGTGCCAGCAGTCCCGGGACAGGGAGACCCATGAACACTGAAGCTTTCTTT
CASSPGTGRPMNTEAFF
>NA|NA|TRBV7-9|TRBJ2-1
TGTGCCAGCAGCTTATTCGCCTCAAATGGGGATGAGCAGTTCTTC
CASSLFASNGDEQFF
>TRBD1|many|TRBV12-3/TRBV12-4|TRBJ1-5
TGTGCCAGCAGCAACAGGGGGCGAGAGCAGCCCCAGCATTTT
CASSNRGREQPQHF
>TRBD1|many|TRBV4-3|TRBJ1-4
TGCGCCAGCAGCCAATTCCGGACAGGGGGCGGTGAAAAACTGTTTTTT
CASSQFRTGGGEKLFF
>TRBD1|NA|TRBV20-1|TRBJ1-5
TGCAGTGCTAGAGCCCCTACGGGACAGCGATATAGCAATCAGCCCCAGCATTTT
CSARAPTGQRYSNQPQHF
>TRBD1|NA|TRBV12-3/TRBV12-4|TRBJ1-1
TGTGCCAGCATCGTACAGGGGTACACTGAAGCTTTCTTT
CASIVQGYTEAFF
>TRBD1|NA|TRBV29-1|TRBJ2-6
TGCAGCGCCAGTTCAGATACAGGGGGCGCTGGGGCCAACGTCCTGACTTTC
CSASSDTGGAGANVLTF
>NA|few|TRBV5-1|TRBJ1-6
TGCGCCAGCAGTGAGGGGGTATCCGTTGATTCACCCCTCCACTTT
CASSEGVSVDSPLHF
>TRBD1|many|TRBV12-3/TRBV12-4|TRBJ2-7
TGTGCCAGCAGTTTGGCGGCAGGGGGCGAGCAGTACTTC
CASSLAAGGEQYF
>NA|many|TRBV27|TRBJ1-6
TGTGCCAGCAGTTGGAGTGGGGCGGAGAATTCACCCCTCCACTTT
CASSWSGAENSPLHF
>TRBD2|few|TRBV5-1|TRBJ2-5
TGCGCCAGCAGCTCCGGGACTAGCGTGGACCAAGAGACCCAGTACTTC
CASSSGTSVDQETQYF
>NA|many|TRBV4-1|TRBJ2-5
TGCGCCAGCAGCCACCCCCGTTCAGGAGGATTCGGAGAGACCCAGTACTTC
CASSHPRSGGFGETQYF
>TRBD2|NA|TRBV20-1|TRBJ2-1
TGCAGTGCTAGAGATCACGCGGGAGCTTACAATGAGCAGTTCTTC
CSARDHAGAYNEQFF
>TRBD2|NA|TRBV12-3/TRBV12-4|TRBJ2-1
TGTGCCAGCACTTACGGACTAGCGGGACCGACCTACAATGAGCAGTTCTTC
CASTYGLAGPTYNEQFF